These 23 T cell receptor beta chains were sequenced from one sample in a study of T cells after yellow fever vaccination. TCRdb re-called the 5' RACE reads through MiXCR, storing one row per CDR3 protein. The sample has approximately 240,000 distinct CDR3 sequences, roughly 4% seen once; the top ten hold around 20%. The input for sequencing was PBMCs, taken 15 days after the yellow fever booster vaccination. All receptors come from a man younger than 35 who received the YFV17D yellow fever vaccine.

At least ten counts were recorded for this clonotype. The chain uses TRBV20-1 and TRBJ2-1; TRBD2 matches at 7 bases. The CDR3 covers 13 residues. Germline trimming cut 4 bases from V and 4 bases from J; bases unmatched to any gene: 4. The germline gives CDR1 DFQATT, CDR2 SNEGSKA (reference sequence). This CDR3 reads CSAMGGLYNEQFF. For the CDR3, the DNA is TGCAGTGCTATGGGAGGGCTATACAATGAGCAGTTCTTC.

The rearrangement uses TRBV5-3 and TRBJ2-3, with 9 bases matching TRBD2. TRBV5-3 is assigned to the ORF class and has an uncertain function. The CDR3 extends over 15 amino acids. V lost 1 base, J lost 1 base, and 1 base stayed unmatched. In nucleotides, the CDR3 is TGTGCCAGAAGCTTGAGCGGGGGGCGCACAGATACGCAGTATTTT. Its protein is CARSLSGGRTDTQYF.

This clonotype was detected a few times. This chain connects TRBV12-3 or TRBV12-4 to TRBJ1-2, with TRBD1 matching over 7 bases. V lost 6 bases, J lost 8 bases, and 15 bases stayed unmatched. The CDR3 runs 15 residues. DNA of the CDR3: TGTGCCAGCAGGGAATCCGGGACAGCAATTCGGGGCTACACCTTC. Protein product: CASRESGTAIRGYTF.

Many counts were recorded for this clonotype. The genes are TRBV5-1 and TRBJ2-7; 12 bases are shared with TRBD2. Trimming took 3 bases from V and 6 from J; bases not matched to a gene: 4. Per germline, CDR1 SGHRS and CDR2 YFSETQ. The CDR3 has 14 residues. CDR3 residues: CASSSGLAGSEQYV. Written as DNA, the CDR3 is TGCGCCAGCAGCTCCGGACTAGCGGGGAGCGAGCAGTACGTC.

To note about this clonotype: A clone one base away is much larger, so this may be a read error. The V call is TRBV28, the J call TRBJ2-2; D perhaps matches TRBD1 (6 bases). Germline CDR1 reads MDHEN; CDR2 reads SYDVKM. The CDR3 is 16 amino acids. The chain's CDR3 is CVSSPTGPLDTGELFF. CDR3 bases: TGTGTCAGCAGCCCCACAGGGCCCCTAGACACCGGGGAGCTGTTTTTT.

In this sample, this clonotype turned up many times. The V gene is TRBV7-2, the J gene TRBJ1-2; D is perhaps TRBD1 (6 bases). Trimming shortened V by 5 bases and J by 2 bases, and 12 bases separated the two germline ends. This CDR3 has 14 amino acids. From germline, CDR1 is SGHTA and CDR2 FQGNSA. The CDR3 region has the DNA TGTGCCAGCAGCCGGACAGTGGGGAACTATGGCTACACCTTC. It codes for CASSRTVGNYGYTF.

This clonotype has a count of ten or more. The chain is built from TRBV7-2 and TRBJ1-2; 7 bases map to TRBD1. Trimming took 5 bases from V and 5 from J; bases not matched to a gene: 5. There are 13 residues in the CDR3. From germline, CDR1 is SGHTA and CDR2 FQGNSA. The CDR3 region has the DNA TGTGCCAGCAGCCCTGAGGGGGCGTATGGCTACACCTTC. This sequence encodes CASSPEGAYGYTF.

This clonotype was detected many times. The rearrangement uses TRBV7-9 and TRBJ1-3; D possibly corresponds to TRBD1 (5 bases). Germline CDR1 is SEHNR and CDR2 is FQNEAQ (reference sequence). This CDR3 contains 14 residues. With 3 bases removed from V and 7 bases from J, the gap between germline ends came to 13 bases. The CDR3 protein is CASSFPGLGNTIYF. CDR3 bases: TGTGCCAGCAGCTTTCCGGGACTTGGCAACACCATATATTTT.

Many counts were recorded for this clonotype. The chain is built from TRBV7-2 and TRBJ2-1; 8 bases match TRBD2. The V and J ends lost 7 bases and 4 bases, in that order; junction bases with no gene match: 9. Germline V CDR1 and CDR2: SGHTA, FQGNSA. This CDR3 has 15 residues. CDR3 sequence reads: CASTTFSGEYNEQFF. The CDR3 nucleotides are TGTGCCAGCACCACTTTTAGCGGGGAATACAATGAGCAGTTCTTC.

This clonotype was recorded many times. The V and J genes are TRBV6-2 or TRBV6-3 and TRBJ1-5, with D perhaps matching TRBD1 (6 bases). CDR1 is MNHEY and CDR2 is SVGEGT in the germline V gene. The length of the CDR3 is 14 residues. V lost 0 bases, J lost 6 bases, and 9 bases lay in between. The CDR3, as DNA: TGTGCCAGCAGTTACTCAGGGGGGCGTCAGCCCCAGCATTTT. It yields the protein CASSYSGGRQPQHF.

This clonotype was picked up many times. The CDR3 loop is CASSLETGTNYGYTF. CDR3 nucleotide sequence: TGTGCCAGCAGCTTAGAAACAGGAACAAACTATGGCTACACCTTC. The chain joins TRBV7-2 to TRBJ1-2; D is possibly TRBD1 (5 bases). Germline-derived CDR1 and CDR2 are SGHTA and FQGNSA. V shed 1 base and J shed 2 bases, with 11 bases lying between them. The CDR3 is 15 residues long.

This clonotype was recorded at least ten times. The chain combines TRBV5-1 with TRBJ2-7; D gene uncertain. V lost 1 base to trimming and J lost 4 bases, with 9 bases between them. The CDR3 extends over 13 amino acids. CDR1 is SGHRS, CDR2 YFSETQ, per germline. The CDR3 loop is CASSLRVGYEQYF. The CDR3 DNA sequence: TGCGCCAGCAGCTTGAGGGTAGGGTACGAGCAGTACTTC.

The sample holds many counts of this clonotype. This CDR3 reads CASSRTGGGNQPQHF. CDR3 in DNA: TGTGCCAGTAGTCGGACAGGGGGAGGCAATCAGCCCCAGCATTTT. The V gene is TRBV19, the J gene TRBJ1-5; 10 nucleotides agree with TRBD1. V lost 5 bases to trimming and J lost 2 bases; unmatched junction nucleotides: 3. The CDR3 sequence is 15 residues long. Germline V CDR1 and CDR2: LNHDA, SQIVND (reference sequence).

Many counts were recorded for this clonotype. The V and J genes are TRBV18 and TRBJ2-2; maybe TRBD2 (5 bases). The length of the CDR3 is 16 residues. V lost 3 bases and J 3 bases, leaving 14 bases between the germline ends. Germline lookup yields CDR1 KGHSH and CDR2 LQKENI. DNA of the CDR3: TGTGCCAGCTCACCCCGCGGGCATGGAGACACCGGGGAGCTGTTTTTT. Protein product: CASSPRGHGDTGELFF.

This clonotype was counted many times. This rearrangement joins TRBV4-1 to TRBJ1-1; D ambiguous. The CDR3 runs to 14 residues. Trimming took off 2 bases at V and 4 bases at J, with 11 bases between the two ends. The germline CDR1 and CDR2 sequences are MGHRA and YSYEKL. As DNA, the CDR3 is TGCGCCAGCAGCCAACCATCGTACCCCACTGAAGCTTTCTTT. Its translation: CASSQPSYPTEAFF.

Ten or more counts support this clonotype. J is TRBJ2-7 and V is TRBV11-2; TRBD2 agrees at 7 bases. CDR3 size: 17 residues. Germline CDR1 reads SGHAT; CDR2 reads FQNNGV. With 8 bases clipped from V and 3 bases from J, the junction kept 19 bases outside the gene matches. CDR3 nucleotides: TGTGCCAGCTCCTTTATGGGCGGGGGATACAGGAGCTACGAGCAGTACTTC. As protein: CASSFMGGGYRSYEQYF.

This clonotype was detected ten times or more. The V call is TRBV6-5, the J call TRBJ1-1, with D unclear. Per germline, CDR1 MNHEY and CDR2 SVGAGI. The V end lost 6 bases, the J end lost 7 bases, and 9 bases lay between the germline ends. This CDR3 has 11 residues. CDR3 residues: CASSVGSEAFF. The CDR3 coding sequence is TGTGCCAGCAGCGTCGGGAGTGAAGCTTTCTTT.

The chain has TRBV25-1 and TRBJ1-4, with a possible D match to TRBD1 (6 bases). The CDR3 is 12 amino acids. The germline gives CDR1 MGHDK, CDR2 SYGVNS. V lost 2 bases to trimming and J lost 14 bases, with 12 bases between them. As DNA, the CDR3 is TGTGCCAGCAGTGAAGGGGGACAAAGGCTGTTTTTT. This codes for CASSEGGQRLFF.

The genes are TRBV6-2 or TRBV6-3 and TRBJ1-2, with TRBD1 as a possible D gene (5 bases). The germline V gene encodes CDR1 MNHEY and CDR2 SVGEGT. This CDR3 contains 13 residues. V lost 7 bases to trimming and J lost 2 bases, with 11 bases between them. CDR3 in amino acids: CASTSGQNYGYTF. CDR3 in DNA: TGTGCCAGCACTTCGGGGCAGAACTATGGCTACACCTTC.

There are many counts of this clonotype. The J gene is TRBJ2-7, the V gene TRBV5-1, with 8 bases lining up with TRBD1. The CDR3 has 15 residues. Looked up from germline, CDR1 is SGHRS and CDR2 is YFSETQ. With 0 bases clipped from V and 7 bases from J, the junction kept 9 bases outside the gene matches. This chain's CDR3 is CASSLVSDRVREQYF. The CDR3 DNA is TGCGCCAGCAGCTTGGTTTCGGACAGGGTTCGAGAGCAGTACTTC.

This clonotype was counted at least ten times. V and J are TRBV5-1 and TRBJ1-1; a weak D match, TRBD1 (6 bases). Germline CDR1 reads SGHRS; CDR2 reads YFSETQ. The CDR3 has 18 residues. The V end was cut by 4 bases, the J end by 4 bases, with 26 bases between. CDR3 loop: CASSPSVTGGPEGTEAFF. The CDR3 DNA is TGCGCCAGCAGCCCGTCGGTAACGGGGGGCCCTGAGGGCACTGAAGCTTTCTTT.

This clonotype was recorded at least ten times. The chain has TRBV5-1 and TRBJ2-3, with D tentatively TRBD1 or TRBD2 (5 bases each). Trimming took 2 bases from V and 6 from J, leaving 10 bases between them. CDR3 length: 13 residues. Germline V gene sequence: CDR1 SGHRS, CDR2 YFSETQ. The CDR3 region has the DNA TGCGCCAGCAGCTTATTCGAGGGGGATACGCAGTATTTT. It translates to CASSLFEGDTQYF.

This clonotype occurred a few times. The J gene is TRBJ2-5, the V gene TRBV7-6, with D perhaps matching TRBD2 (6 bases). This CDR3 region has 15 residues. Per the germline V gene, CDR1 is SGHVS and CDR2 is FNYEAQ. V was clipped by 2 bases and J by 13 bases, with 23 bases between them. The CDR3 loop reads CASSLSSRRGIPLYF. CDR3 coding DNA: TGTGCCAGCAGCTTAAGTTCTCGACGGGGGATACCCTTGTACTTC.